This T cell receptor (beta chain) was recovered during a study of memory CD4+ T cells and cytomegalovirus serostatus. Study-level background: Of the healthy Belgian adults, 9 or 10 were CMV seropositive and 20 to 30 seronegative. The study's findings and limits: The CMV-associated TCR signature appears largely within the CD4+ memory repertoire.

Single viable CD3+CD4+CD8-CD45RO+ cells were sorted as the memory CD4+ T cells. CMV serostatus came from serum IgG against pp150, pp28, p38, p52. V was shortened by 0 bases and J by 0 bases, with 12 bases between the two germline ends. The CDR3 sequence is 16 residues long. Germline CDR1 SGHRS, CDR2 YFSETQ. Only in-frame clones appear in the TCRdb table, and some are missing; sequencing was by immunoSEQ multiplex PCR. The sample lists about 64,000 clones, roughly three quarters seen once, with almost 0.9% in the top ten. Points on this clone: What it recognizes is unknown. Other DNA sequences from this sample encode an identical CDR3 as well.

Sequencing used memory CD4+ T cells from blood. V usage is TRBV5-1 and J usage is TRBJ1-1; D may be TRBD1 (5 bases). The TCR comes from an adult in good health and CMV-seronegative. The CDR3 protein is CASSLATGNMNTEAFF. The CDR3 bases are TGCGCCAGCAGCTTGGCAACAGGTAATATGAACACTGAAGCTTTCTTT.